The 12 T cell receptor beta chains below were found in one sample sequenced in a study of regulatory T cells in long-lasting Graves disease. Time point of the sample: persistent/refractory GD, antithyroid drugs over 5 years with positive TRAb. The authors made the TCR library using RNA they extracted from PBMCs. Arm-PCR of CDR3 regions and iRepertoire HTBI primers were used to build TCR beta libraries. From the multiplex PCR reads, TCRdb called clonotypes with MiXCR, one entry per CDR3 protein. The sample yields around 460,000 distinct CDR3 sequences, under 25% seen once. Sequencing used peripheral blood mononuclear cells (PBMCs), obtained when the disease was refractory, from a patient treated with antithyroid drugs. All receptors derive from a female donor with Graves disease.

This clonotype occurred a few times. This chain connects TRBV4-3 to TRBJ2-5, with D perhaps being TRBD1 or TRBD2 (5 bases each). The CDR3 totals 14 residues. Germline V gene sequence: CDR1 LGHNA, CDR2 YSLEER. V shed 4 bases and J shed 7 bases, with 16 bases lying between them. This chain's CDR3 is CASSPGTLEGTQYF. CDR3 nucleotides: TGCGCCAGCAGCCCTGGGACCCTCGAGGGGACCCAGTACTTC.

There are a few counts of this clonotype. The rearrangement links TRBV7-2 to TRBJ1-1; D unresolved. Germline V gene lookup returns CDR1 SGHTA and CDR2 FQGNSA. This CDR3 is built from 15 residues. The ends were cut back, 3 bases at V and 0 bases at J, with 11 bases in the middle. As DNA, the CDR3 is TGTGCCAGCAGCTTGTCTGTCGGACTGAACACTGAAGCTTTCTTT. Amino acids: CASSLSVGLNTEAFF.

Ten or more counts support this clonotype. The J gene is TRBJ2-6, the V gene TRBV6-9, with a possible D match to TRBD1 (5 bases). CDR1 and CDR2 (germline): MNHGY, SVAAGI. Trimming stripped 4 bases from V and 4 bases from J, with 11 bases between. CDR3 length: 15 residues. CDR3 bases: TGTGCCAGCAGTTCAAGGGGTCGAGGGGCCAACGTCCTGACTTTC. The encoded protein is CASSSRGRGANVLTF.

The V gene is TRBV20-1, the J gene TRBJ2-7, with TRBD2 matching over 13 bases. Germline CDR1 is DFQATT and CDR2 is SNEGSKA (reference sequence). V was pared by 6 bases and J by 13 bases, with 15 bases of the junction left unmatched. The CDR3 loop spans 14 amino acids. Written as DNA, the CDR3 is TGCAGTGCCTTACCACTAGCGGGAGGGCTCCCTATCTACTTC. This gives the protein CSALPLAGGLPIYF.

CDR3 residues: CASSQDYGGSALYEQYF. The CDR3 DNA reads as TGTGCCAGCAGCCAAGATTACGGCGGATCTGCACTCTACGAGCAGTACTTC. This chain links TRBV14 with TRBJ2-7; D remains unclear. V gave up 0 bases and J gave up 3 bases, with 18 bases separating them. The germline V gene has CDR1 SGHDN and CDR2 FVKESK. The CDR3 extends over 17 amino acids.

The J gene is TRBJ2-5, the V gene TRBV25-1; D not resolved. Between the trimmed V and J ends, which lost 9 bases and 2 bases, there was a span of 16 bases. CDR1 MGHDK and CDR2 SYGVNS come from the germline V gene. The CDR3 extends over 14 amino acids. CDR3 amino acids: CASKDHGDQETQYF. Written as DNA, the CDR3 is TGTGCCAGTAAAGACCATGGGGATCAAGAGACCCAGTACTTC.

The chain is built from TRBV6-1 and TRBJ1-5; D might be TRBD1 (5 bases). The CDR3 contains 14 residues. The V end was cut by 6 bases, the J end by 10 bases, with 19 bases between. Germline-derived CDR1 and CDR2 are MNHNS and SASEGT. The DNA for the CDR3 is TGTGCCAGCAGCTATGACAGAACGATCAGCCCCCAGCATTTT. Translating it yields CASSYDRTISPQHF.

This rearrangement joins TRBV5-5 to TRBJ1-1; D gene unclear. Germline CDR1 and CDR2: SGHKS and YYEKEE (reference sequence). V gave up 2 bases and J gave up 5 bases, with 10 bases separating them. The CDR3 has 13 residues. The CDR3 here is CASSLDTMTEAFF. The CDR3 bases are TGTGCCAGCAGCTTAGACACGATGACTGAAGCTTTCTTT.

There are many counts of this clonotype. The gene calls are TRBV20-1 and TRBJ2-7; 10 bases map to TRBD2. CDR1 is DFQATT and CDR2 is SNEGSKA in the germline V gene (reference sequence). With V trimmed by 7 bases and J by 5 bases, 8 bases remained unmatched. The CDR3 contains 13 residues. The CDR3 DNA sequence: TGCAGTGTACGTAGCGGGAGGTTCAACGAGCAGTACTTC. Translation: CSVRSGRFNEQYF.

The chain combines TRBV11-3 with TRBJ2-1; 7 nucleotides agree with TRBD1. Germline V gives CDR1 SGHNT, CDR2 YENEEA. This CDR3 comprises 14 residues. Trimming took 3 bases from V and 5 from J; bases not matched to a gene: 4. The CDR3 sequence is CASSFQGTDNEQFF. CDR3 coding DNA: TGTGCCAGCAGCTTCCAGGGGACAGACAATGAGCAGTTCTTC.

This clonotype came up many times. The genes are TRBV28 and TRBJ2-5; 11 bases map to TRBD1. With V trimmed by 3 bases and J by 6 bases, 15 bases remained unmatched. Germline loops: CDR1 MDHEN, CDR2 SYDVKM. The CDR3 extends over 18 amino acids. CDR3 sequence reads: CASSFPRGGTGGLQTQYF. CDR3 DNA: TGTGCCAGCAGTTTTCCGAGGGGCGGGACAGGGGGGCTCCAGACCCAGTACTTC.

This clonotype was seen many times. V is TRBV28 and J is TRBJ2-7; 9 bases match TRBD2. With 10 bases clipped from V and 4 bases from J, the junction kept 8 bases outside the gene matches. The CDR3 sequence is 13 residues long. Germline V gene lookup returns CDR1 MDHEN and CDR2 SYDVKM. The CDR3, as DNA: TGTGCCACCGGAGCGGGGGGATGGTACGAGCAGTACTTC. This sequence encodes CATGAGGWYEQYF.